Presented here are 10 T cell receptor beta chains from one specimen sequenced in a study of CXCR3-negative and CXCR3-positive naive CD8 T cells. The authors made the TRB cDNA libraries by 5' RACE using UMI labels. TCRdb re-analyzed the 5' RACE reads; it lists each CDR3 protein once, without DNA. The listing contains 6,000 to 8,500 distinct CDR3 sequences. Sequencing used naive CXCR3- CD8+ T cells from blood. The subset here: CD45RO-CCR7+CD27+CD95- naive CD8+ T cells lacking CXCR3 (TNR3-). These TCRs come from a human donor in good health. Some clones in this sample may be carry-over from other donors' samples.

The rearrangement links TRBV7-8 to TRBJ2-3. This CDR3 has 15 residues. Looked up from germline, CDR1 is SGHVS and CDR2 is FQNEAQ. CDR3 loop: CASSSTFVARDTQYF.

This sequence joins TRBV12-5 and TRBJ2-1; the D gene TCRdb calls, TRBD2, cannot be checked with no DNA. This CDR3 is 15 amino acids long. CDR1 is LGHNT and CDR2 is FRNRAP in the germline V gene. CDR3 sequence: CASGSVAGPGNEQFF.

This clonotype is deemed medium-sized by its frequency. The rearrangement joins TRBV19 to TRBJ2-1; TCRdb lists TRBD2, though no DNA is available to test this call. Looked up from germline, CDR1 is LNHDA and CDR2 is SQIVND (reference sequence). The CDR3 totals 18 residues. The CDR3 loop is CASSAGTSGRAVYNEQFF.

The rearrangement joins TRBV29-1 to TRBJ2-2. Germline CDR1 reads SQVTM; CDR2 reads ANQGSEA. The CDR3 has 13 residues. The CDR3: CSSTTANTGELFF.

The chain joins TRBV2 to TRBJ2-5; the D call of TRBD1 rests on TCRdb alone, since no DNA is present to check it. CDR1 is SNHLY, CDR2 FYNNEI, per germline. The CDR3 has 14 residues. This CDR3 reads CASTPGQGSQTQYF. The full variable domain, with the rest looked up from reference TRBV2 and TRBJ2-5, is EPEVTQTPSHQVTQMGQEVILRCVPISNHLYFYWYRQILGQKVEFLVSFYNNEISEKSEIFDDQFSVERPDGSNFTLKIRSTKLEDSAMYFCASTPGQGSQTQYFGPGTRLLVL.

This clonotype is classed as medium-sized by frequency. The V gene is TRBV29-1, the J gene TRBJ2-1; the TCRdb call, TRBD2, lacks DNA for checking. The CDR3 has 16 residues. Germline-derived CDR1 and CDR2 are SQVTM and ANQGSEA. The CDR3: CSVEGLSASSYNEQFF.

This clonotype registers medium-sized by frequency. The chain employs TRBV20-1 and TRBJ2-7; TCRdb gives TRBD1 as the D gene, but with no DNA this cannot be confirmed. Germline assignment: CDR1 DFQATT and CDR2 SNEGSKA (reference sequence). The CDR3 length is 14 residues. The CDR3 sequence is CSARDRDSSYEQYF.

The gene calls are TRBV29-1 and TRBJ2-3; as DNA is missing, the TRBD2 call by TCRdb cannot be tested. The CDR3 totals 14 residues. Germline V gene lookup returns CDR1 SQVTM and CDR2 ANQGSEA. This CDR3 is CSVDRTSGTDTQYF.

The chain employs TRBV4-1 and TRBJ2-2; TCRdb picks TRBD1, but there is no DNA to check that call. Germline V gene lookup returns CDR1 MGHRA and CDR2 YSYEKL. The CDR3 is 16 amino acids. Here the CDR3 reads CASSPLGQGDTGELFF.

This clonotype counts as medium-sized by frequency. The V gene is TRBV9, the J gene TRBJ2-2; the D gene TCRdb calls, TRBD1, cannot be checked with no DNA. The CDR3 loop spans 17 amino acids. In germline, CDR1 is SGDLS, CDR2 YYNGEE. CDR3: CASSVPKGGSNTGELFF.